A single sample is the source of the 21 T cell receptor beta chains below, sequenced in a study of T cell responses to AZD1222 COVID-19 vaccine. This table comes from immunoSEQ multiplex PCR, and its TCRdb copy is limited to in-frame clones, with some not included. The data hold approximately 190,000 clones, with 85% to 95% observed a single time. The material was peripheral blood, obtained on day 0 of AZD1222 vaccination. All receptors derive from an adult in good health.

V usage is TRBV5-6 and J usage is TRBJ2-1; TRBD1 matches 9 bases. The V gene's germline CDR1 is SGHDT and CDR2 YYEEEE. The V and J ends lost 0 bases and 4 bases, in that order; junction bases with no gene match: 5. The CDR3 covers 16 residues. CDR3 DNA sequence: TGTGCCAGCAGCTTGGCCAGAGACAGGGGGTACAATGAGCAGTTCTTC. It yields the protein CASSLARDRGYNEQFF.

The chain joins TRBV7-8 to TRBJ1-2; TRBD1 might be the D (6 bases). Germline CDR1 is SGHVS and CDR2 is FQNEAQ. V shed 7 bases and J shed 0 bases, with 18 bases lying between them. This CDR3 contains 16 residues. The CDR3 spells CASMYSGARTNYGYTF. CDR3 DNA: TGTGCCAGCATGTATTCGGGGGCGCGGACTAACTATGGCTACACCTTC.

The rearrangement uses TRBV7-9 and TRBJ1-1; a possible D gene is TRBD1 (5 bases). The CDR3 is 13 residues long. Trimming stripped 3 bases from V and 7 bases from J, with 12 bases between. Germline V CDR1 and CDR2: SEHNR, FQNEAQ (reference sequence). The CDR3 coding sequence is TGTGCCAGCAGCTTGGGACTTTACCTTGAAGCTTTCTTT. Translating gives CASSLGLYLEAFF.

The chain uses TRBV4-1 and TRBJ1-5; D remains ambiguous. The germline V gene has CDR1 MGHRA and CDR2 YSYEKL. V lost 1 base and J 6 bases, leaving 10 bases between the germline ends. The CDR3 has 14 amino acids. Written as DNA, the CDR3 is TGCGCCAGCAGCCAAGCGGCGGGGAGTCAGCCCCAGCATTTT. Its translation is CASSQAAGSQPQHF.

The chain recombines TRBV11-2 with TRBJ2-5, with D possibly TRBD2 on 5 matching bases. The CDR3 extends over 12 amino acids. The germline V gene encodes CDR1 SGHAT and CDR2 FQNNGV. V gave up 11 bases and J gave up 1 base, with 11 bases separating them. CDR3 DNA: TGTGCCTCTAGCACATCCCAAGAGACCCAGTACTTC. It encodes CASSTSQETQYF.

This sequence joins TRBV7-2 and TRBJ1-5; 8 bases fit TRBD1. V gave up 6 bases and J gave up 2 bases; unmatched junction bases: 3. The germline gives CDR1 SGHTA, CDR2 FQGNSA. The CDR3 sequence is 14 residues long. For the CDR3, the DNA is TGTGCCAGCAGGCCGACAGGGGGCAATCAGCCCCAGCATTTT. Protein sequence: CASRPTGGNQPQHF.

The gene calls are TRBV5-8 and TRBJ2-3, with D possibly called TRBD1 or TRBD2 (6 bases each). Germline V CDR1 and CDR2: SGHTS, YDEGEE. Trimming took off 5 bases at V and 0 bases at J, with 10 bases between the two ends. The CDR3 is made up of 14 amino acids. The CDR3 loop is CASRGGISTDTQYF. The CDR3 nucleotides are TGTGCCAGCAGGGGGGGCATTAGCACAGATACGCAGTATTTT.

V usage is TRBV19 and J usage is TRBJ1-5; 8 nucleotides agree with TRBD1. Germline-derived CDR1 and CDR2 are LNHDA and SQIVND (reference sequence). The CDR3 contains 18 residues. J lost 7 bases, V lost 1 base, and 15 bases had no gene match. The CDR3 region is CASSIGGTGGVSGQPQHF. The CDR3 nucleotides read TGTGCCAGTAGTATAGGTGGGACAGGAGGGGTTTCTGGACAGCCCCAGCATTTT.

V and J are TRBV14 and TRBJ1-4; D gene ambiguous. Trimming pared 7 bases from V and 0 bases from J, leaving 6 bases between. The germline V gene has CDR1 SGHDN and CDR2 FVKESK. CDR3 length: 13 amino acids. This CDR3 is CASNRATNEKLFF. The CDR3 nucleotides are TGTGCCAGCAACCGAGCAACTAATGAAAAACTGTTTTTT.

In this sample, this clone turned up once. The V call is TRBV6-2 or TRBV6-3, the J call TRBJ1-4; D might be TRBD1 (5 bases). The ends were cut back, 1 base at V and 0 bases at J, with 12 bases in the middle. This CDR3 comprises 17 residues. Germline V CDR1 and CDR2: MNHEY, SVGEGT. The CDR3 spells CASSYFGGTATNEKLFF. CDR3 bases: TGTGCCAGCAGTTACTTTGGGGGGACTGCAACTAATGAAAAACTGTTTTTT.

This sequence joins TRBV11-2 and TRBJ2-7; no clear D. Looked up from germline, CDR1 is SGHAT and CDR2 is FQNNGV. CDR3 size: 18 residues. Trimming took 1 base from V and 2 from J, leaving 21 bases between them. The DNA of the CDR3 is TGTGCCAGCAGCTTAGGGCCAAGAAGACGGAAAGAAACCTACGAGCAGTACTTC. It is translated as CASSLGPRRRKETYEQYF.

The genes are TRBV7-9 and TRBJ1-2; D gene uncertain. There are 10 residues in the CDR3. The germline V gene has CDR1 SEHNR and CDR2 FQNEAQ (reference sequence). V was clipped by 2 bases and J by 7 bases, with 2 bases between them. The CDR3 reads CASSLRGYTF. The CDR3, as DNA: TGTGCCAGCAGCTTACGTGGCTACACCTTC.

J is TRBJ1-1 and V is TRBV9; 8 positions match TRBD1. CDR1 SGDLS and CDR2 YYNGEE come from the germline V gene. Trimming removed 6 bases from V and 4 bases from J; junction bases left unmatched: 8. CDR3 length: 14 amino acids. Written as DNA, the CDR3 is TGTGCCAGCACCGCCTCTACAGGGGGCACTGAAGCTTTCTTT. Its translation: CASTASTGGTEAFF.

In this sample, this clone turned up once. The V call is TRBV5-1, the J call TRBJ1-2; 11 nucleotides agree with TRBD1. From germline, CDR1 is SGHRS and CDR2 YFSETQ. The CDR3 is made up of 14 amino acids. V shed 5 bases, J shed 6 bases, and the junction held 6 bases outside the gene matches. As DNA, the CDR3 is TGCGCCAGCAGGCGGACAGGGGGCATGGATGGCTACACCTTC. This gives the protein CASRRTGGMDGYTF.

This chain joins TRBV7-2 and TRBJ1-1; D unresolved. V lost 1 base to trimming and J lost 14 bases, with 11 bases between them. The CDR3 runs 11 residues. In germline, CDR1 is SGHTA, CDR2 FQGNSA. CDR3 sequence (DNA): TGTGCCAGCAGCTTAGGGTTGGCGGGCTTCTTT. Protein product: CASSLGLAGFF.

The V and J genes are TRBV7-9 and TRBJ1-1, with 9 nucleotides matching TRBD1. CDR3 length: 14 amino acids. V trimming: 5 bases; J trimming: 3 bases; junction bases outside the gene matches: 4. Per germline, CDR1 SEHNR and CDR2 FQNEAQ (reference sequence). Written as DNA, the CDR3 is TGTGCCAGCAGCCACGGACAGGGGTACACTGAAGCTTTCTTT. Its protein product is CASSHGQGYTEAFF.

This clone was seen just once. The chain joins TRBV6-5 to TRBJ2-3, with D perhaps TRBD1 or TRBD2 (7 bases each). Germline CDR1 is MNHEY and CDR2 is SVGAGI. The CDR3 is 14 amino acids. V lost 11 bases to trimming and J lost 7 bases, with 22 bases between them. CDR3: CAAAGQGGWNTQYF. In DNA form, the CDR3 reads TGTGCCGCAGCGGGGCAGGGGGGGTGGAATACGCAGTATTTT.

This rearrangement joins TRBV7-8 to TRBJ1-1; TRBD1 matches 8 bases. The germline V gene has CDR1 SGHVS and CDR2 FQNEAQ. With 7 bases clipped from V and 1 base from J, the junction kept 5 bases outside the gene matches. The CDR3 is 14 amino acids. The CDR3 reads CASTLGTGNTEAFF. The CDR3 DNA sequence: TGTGCCAGCACCCTAGGGACAGGGAACACTGAAGCTTTCTTT.

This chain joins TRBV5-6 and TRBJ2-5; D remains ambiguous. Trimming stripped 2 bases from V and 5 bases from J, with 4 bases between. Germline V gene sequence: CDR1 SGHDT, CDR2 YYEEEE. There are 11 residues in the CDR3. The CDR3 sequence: CASSLRETQYF. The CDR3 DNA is TGTGCCAGCAGCTTACGGGAGACCCAGTACTTC. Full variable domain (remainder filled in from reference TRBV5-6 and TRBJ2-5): DAGVTQSPTHLIKTRGQQVTLRCSPKSGHDTVSWYQQALGQGPQFIFQYYEEEERQRGNFPDRFSGHQFPNYSSELNVNALLLGDSALYLCASSLRETQYFGPGTRLLVL.

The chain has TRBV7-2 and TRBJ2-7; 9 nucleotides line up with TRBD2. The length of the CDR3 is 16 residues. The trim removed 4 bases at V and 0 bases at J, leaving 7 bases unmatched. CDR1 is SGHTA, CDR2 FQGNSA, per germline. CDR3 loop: CASSSEREASSYEQYF. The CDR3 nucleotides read TGTGCCAGCAGCTCCGAGCGGGAGGCGAGCTCCTACGAGCAGTACTTC. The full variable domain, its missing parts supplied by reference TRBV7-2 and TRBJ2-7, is GAGVSQSPSNKVTEKGKDVELRCDPISGHTALYWYRQSLGQGLEFLIYFQGNSAPDKSGLPSDRFSAERTGGSVSTLTIQRTQQEDSAVYLCASSSEREASSYEQYFGPGTRLTVT.

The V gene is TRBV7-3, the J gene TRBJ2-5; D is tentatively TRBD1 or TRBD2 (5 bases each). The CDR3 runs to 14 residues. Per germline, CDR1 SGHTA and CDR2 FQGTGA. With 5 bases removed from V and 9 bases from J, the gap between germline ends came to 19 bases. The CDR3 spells CASSPGPAGAAQYF. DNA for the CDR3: TGTGCCAGCAGCCCCGGACCCGCCGGGGCGGCCCAGTACTTC.